One and the same sample provided the 13 T cell receptor beta chains below, sequenced in a study of breast tumors, draining lymph nodes, adjacent tissues. TCRdb analysed the multiplex PCR reads with MiXCR anew, one entry per CDR3 protein. Here the sample spans 200,000 or so distinct CDR3 sequences, approximately 30% being singletons. Axillary draining lymph nodes of breast cancer patients supplied the node samples. Sample: axillary lymph node tissue. Every receptor here comes from a female donor with breast cancer. Some clones in this sample may be carry-over from other donors' samples.

This clonotype was seen only a few times. The rearrangement links TRBV28 to TRBJ2-1, with D possibly called TRBD1 or TRBD2 (5 bases each). Trimming stripped 5 bases from V and 9 bases from J, with 20 bases between. The CDR3 sequence is 15 residues long. Germline assignment: CDR1 MDHEN and CDR2 SYDVKM. The CDR3 reads CASSLGVGAGGEQFF. As DNA, the CDR3 is TGTGCCAGCAGTCTCGGGGTAGGGGCCGGTGGTGAGCAGTTCTTC.

The V and J genes are TRBV20-1 and TRBJ1-5; possibly TRBD1 for D (5 bases). This CDR3 region has 15 residues. V dropped 1 base and J dropped 7 bases, with 17 bases sitting between them. Germline V gives CDR1 DFQATT, CDR2 SNEGSKA (reference sequence). CDR3 amino acids: CSARVGAGNGQPQHF. CDR3 coding DNA: TGCAGTGCTAGAGTAGGGGCGGGGAACGGGCAGCCCCAGCATTTT.

With regard to this clonotype: This could be a read error, since a much larger clone is one nucleotide away. The chain combines TRBV7-2 with TRBJ2-5; TRBD2 aligns across 8 bases. This CDR3 spans 13 amino acids. The germline V gene has CDR1 SGHTA and CDR2 FQGNSA. The CDR3 sequence: CACSKPGGETQYF. The DNA for the CDR3 is TGTGCCTGCAGCAAACCGGGAGGGGAGACCCAGTACTTC.

This clonotype was seen repeatedly, ten times or more. A read error may be the cause here, since a much bigger clone is one base away. The gene calls are TRBV9 and TRBJ1-6, with no clear D. CDR3 length equals 15 residues. Looked up from germline, CDR1 is SGDLS and CDR2 is YYNGEE. The CDR3 spells CASSVGYTFNSPPHF. CDR3 DNA sequence: TGTGCCAGCAGCGTAGGGTACACGTTCAATTCACCCCCCCACTTT. Combining the CDR3 with reference TRBV9 and TRBJ1-6 gives the whole variable domain DSGVTQTPKHLITATGQRVTLRCSPRSGDLSVYWYQQSLDQGLQFLIQYYNGEERAKGNILERFSAQQFPDLHSELNLSSLELGDSALYFCASSVGYTFNSPPHFGNGTRLTVT.

V is TRBV9 and J is TRBJ1-3; perhaps TRBD1 as D (6 bases). Trimming took 3 bases from V and 1 from J, leaving 17 bases between them. This CDR3 is 17 amino acids long. Germline loops: CDR1 SGDLS, CDR2 YYNGEE. The CDR3 DNA reads as TGTGCCAGCAGCGAGGGAGGGGGTCAGGGATCTGGAAACACCATATATTTT. Translated, it gives CASSEGGGQGSGNTIYF. The full variable domain, rest sourced from reference TRBV9 and TRBJ1-3, is DSGVTQTPKHLITATGQRVTLRCSPRSGDLSVYWYQQSLDQGLQFLIQYYNGEERAKGNILERFSAQQFPDLHSELNLSSLELGDSALYFCASSEGGGQGSGNTIYFGEGSWLTVV.

This chain connects TRBV5-1 to TRBJ2-5; 8 nucleotides line up with TRBD2. The CDR3 spans 14 residues. After removal of 4 bases from V and 8 bases from J, the junction contained 10 bases not matched to a gene. The germline CDR1 and CDR2 sequences are SGHRS and YFSETQ. This CDR3 reads CASSPGGAGDTQYF. The CDR3 DNA is TGCGCCAGCAGCCCCGGGGGGGCAGGAGACACCCAGTACTTC.

This clonotype was seen at least ten times. The V gene is TRBV19, the J gene TRBJ2-3; D is unclear. Germline-derived CDR1 and CDR2 are LNHDA and SQIVND (reference sequence). Trimming cost V 5 bases and J 4 bases, with 10 bases left between them. The length of the CDR3 is 13 residues. CDR3 sequence (DNA): TGTGCCAGTAGTGTCTCGGGCGCAGATACGCAGTATTTT. This sequence encodes CASSVSGADTQYF.

In regard to this clonotype: Germline and junction disagree at one end, which may indicate a read error. V is TRBV6-1 and J is TRBJ1-1; a possible D gene is TRBD1 (6 bases). The CDR3 runs to 14 residues. The germline V gene has CDR1 MNHNS and CDR2 SASEGT. Here the CDR3 DNA reads TGCGCCAGCAGAATGACAATCGGGGGCACTGAAGCTCTCTTT. Protein product: CASRMTIGGTEALF.

The chain uses TRBV29-1 and TRBJ2-1; 7 positions match TRBD2. The CDR3 spans 20 residues. Germline lookup yields CDR1 SQVTM and CDR2 ANQGSEA. V was pared by 2 bases and J by 0 bases, with 19 bases of the junction left unmatched. CDR3 in amino acids: CSVEPYASSTSRRSYNEQFF. The CDR3 DNA reads as TGCAGCGTTGAACCCTATGCTTCCTCGACTAGCCGACGCTCCTACAATGAGCAGTTCTTC.

This clonotype has ten or more counts. V and J are TRBV20-1 and TRBJ2-7; D perhaps matches TRBD2 (6 bases). Looked up from germline, CDR1 is DFQATT and CDR2 is SNEGSKA (reference sequence). This CDR3 comprises 12 residues. The V and J ends lost 2 bases and 5 bases respectively, with 10 bases between them. Here the CDR3 DNA reads TGCAGTGCTAGACTAGGGGAGGACGAGCAGTACTTC. Translation: CSARLGEDEQYF.

V and J are TRBV9 and TRBJ1-1; 9 positions agree with TRBD1. V lost 3 bases to trimming and J lost 1 base; unmatched junction nucleotides: 4. The CDR3 has 15 amino acids. Germline lookup yields CDR1 SGDLS and CDR2 YYNGEE. CDR3 residues: CASSGNRGPNTEAFF. CDR3 nucleotides: TGTGCCAGCAGCGGTAACAGGGGGCCGAACACTGAAGCTTTCTTT. Drawing the rest from reference TRBV9 and TRBJ1-1, the complete variable domain is DSGVTQTPKHLITATGQRVTLRCSPRSGDLSVYWYQQSLDQGLQFLIQYYNGEERAKGNILERFSAQQFPDLHSELNLSSLELGDSALYFCASSGNRGPNTEAFFGQGTRLTVV.

This clonotype appeared many times. The chain couples TRBV20-1 to TRBJ2-5; TRBD2 might be the D (5 bases). V gave up 6 bases and J gave up 6 bases, with 20 bases separating them. This CDR3 has 14 amino acids. CDR1 is DFQATT, CDR2 SNEGSKA, per germline (reference sequence). The CDR3 reads CSAPVDRAAKTQYF. The CDR3 bases are TGCAGTGCCCCCGTGGACCGAGCGGCCAAGACCCAGTACTTC.

The chain is built from TRBV4-2 and TRBJ1-3; a weak D match, TRBD1 (5 bases). The ends were cut back, 1 base at V and 9 bases at J, with 19 bases in the middle. This CDR3 comprises 16 residues. Per the germline V gene, CDR1 is LGHNA and CDR2 is YNFKEQ. This CDR3 reads CASSQADHGHGGTIYF. CDR3 in DNA: TGTGCCAGCAGCCAAGCCGACCATGGACATGGCGGCACCATATATTTT.